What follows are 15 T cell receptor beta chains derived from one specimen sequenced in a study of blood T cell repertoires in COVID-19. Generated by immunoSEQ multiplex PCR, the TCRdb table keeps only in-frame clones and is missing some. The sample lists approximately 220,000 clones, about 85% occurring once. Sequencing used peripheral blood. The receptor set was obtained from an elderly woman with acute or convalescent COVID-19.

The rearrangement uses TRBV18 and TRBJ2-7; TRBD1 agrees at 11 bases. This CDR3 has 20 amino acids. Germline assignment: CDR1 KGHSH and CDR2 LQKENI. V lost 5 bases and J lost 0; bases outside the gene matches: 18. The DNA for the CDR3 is TGTGCCAGCTCAAAAGCTCCCGGACAGGGGGCAACGATGGGCTCCTACGAGCAGTACTTC. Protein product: CASSKAPGQGATMGSYEQYF.

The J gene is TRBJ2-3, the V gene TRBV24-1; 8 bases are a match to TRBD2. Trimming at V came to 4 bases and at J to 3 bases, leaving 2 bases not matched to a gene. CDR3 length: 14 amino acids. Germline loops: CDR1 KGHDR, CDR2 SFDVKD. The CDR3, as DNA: TGTGCCACCAGTGAAAGCGGGAGAACAGATACGCAGTATTTT. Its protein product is CATSESGRTDTQYF.

The CDR3 bases are TGTGCCTGGAGCCGGACAGGTGGTAGCACTGAAGCTTTCTTT. Amino acid sequence: CAWSRTGGSTEAFF. The rearrangement uses TRBV30 and TRBJ1-1; 7 bases match TRBD1. The ends lost 3 bases at V and 4 bases at J; junction bases unmatched: 8. The CDR3 is 14 amino acids. CDR1 is GTSNPN and CDR2 is SVGIG in the germline V gene (reference sequence). The full variable domain, its missing parts supplied by reference TRBV30 and TRBJ1-1, is SQTIHQWPATLVQPVGSPLSLECTVEGTSNPNLYWYRQAAGRGLQLLFYSVGIGQISSEVPQNLSASRPQDRQFILSSKKLLLSDSGFYLCAWSRTGGSTEAFFGQGTRLTVV.

Here the CDR3 reads CASSEQQGLGNTIYF. The CDR3 DNA sequence: TGTGCCAGCAGTGAACAGCAGGGGCTTGGAAACACCATATATTTT. The gene calls are TRBV6-1 and TRBJ1-3, with D possibly matching TRBD1 (6 bases). In germline, CDR1 is MNHNS, CDR2 SASEGT. Trimming stripped 2 bases from V and 3 bases from J, with 11 bases between. CDR3 length equals 15 residues.

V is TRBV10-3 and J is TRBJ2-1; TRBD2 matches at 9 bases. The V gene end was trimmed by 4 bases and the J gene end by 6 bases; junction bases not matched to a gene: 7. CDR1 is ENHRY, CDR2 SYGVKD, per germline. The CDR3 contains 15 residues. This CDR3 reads CAISAGGGRGNEQFF. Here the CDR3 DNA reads TGTGCCATCAGTGCGGGAGGCGGGAGGGGCAATGAGCAGTTCTTC.

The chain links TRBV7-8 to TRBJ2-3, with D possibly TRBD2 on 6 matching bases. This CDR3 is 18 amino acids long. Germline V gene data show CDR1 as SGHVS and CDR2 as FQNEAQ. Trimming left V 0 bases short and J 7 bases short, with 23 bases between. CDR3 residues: CASSLAPPVRGKGYTQYF. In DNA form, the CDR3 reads TGTGCCAGCAGCTTAGCCCCTCCTGTGCGGGGTAAGGGATATACGCAGTATTTT.

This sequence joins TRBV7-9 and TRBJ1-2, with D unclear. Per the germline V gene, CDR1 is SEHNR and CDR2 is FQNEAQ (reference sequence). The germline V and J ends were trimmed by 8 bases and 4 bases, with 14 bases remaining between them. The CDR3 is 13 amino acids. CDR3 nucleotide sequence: TGTGCCAGCGGCGGAGACGGACTCTATGGCTACACCTTC. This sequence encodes CASGGDGLYGYTF.

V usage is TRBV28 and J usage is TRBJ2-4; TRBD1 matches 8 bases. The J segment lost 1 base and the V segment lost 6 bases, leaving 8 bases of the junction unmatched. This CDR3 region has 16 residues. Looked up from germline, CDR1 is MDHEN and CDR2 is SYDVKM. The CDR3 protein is CASSPQGAGAKNIQYF. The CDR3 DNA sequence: TGTGCCAGCAGCCCCCAGGGGGCGGGCGCCAAAAACATTCAGTACTTC.

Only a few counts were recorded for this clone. CDR3 nucleotides: TGCACCAGCAGCCAAGAGGCGGAAGCCACAGATACGCAGTATTTT. It translates to CTSSQEAEATDTQYF. The chain links TRBV1 to TRBJ2-3; the table's TRBD2 call for D was not verified on the DNA. TRBV1 is recorded as a pseudogene. The CDR3 extends over 15 amino acids.

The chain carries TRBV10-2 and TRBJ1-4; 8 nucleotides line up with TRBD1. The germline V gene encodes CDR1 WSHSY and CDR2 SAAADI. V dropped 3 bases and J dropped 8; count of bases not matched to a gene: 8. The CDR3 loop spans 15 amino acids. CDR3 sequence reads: CASSDSRTGNEKLFF. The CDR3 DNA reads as TGCGCCAGCAGTGACTCCCGGACAGGGAACGAAAAACTGTTTTTT.

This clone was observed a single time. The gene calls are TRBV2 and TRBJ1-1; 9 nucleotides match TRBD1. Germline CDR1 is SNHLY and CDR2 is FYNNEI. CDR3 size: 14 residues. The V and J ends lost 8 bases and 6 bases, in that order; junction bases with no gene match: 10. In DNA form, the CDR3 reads TGTGCCAGCCCGACTGGACAGGGGTTATCTGAAGCTTTCTTT. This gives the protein CASPTGQGLSEAFF.

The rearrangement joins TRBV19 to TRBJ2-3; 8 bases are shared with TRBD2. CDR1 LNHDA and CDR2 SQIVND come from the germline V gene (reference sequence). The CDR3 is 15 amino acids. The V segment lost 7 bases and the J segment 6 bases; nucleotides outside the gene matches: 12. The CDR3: CASTPGAGGWDTQYF. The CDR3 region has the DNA TGTGCCAGTACCCCGGGGGCGGGAGGCTGGGATACGCAGTATTTT.

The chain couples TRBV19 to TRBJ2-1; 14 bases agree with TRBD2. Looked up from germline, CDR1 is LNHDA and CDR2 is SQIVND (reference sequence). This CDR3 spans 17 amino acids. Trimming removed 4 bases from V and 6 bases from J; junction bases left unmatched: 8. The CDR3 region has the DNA TGTGCCAGTAGTAAAGGGACTAGCGGGGGCCCGGGCAATGAGCAGTTCTTC. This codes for CASSKGTSGGPGNEQFF.

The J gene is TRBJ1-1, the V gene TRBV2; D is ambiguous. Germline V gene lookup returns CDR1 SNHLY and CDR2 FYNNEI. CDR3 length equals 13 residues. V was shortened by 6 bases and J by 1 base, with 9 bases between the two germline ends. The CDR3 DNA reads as TGTGCCAGCAGGATTGAGGAGAACACTGAAGCTTTCTTT. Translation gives CASRIEENTEAFF.

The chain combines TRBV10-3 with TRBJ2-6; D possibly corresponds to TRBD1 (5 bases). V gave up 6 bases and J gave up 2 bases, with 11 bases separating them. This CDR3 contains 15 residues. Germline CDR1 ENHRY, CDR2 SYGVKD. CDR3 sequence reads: CAISPQDTGANVLTF. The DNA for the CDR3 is TGTGCCATCAGCCCACAGGATACTGGGGCCAACGTCCTGACTTTC.